One sample yielded the 14 T cell receptor beta chains listed below, sequenced in a study of blood T cell repertoires in COVID-19. Method: immunoSEQ multiplex PCR; TCRdb's copy keeps in-frame clones and lacks some. Altogether some 69,000 clones are present, about four fifths being singletons, with the ten largest covering roughly 50%. The sample was peripheral blood. The source is a human donor in a cohort sampled during active COVID-19.

The chain recombines TRBV6-1 with TRBJ1-2; D is unresolved. Per the germline V gene, CDR1 is MNHNS and CDR2 is SASEGT. V was pared by 2 bases and J by 8 bases, with 12 bases between. This CDR3 comprises 13 residues. The CDR3: CASSETALGGYTF. CDR3 coding DNA: TGTGCCAGCAGTGAAACAGCCCTCGGAGGCTACACCTTC.

This clone has a handful of counts. The chain carries TRBV7-2 and TRBJ2-1, with D perhaps TRBD1 (6 bases). The germline gives CDR1 SGHTA, CDR2 FQGNSA. Trimming left V 2 bases short and J 6 bases short, with 11 bases between. This CDR3 has 14 residues. CDR3 in amino acids: CASSLRPRGNEQFF. In DNA form, the CDR3 reads TGTGCCAGCAGCTTACGGCCCAGGGGCAATGAGCAGTTCTTC.

The gene calls are TRBV29-1 and TRBJ2-1, with D possibly TRBD1 on 5 matching bases. This CDR3 contains 14 residues. Trimming took off 4 bases at V and 0 bases at J, with 10 bases between the two ends. Per the germline V gene, CDR1 is SQVTM and CDR2 is ANQGSEA. CDR3 in amino acids: CSVGTPSSYNEQFF. CDR3 DNA sequence: TGCAGCGTTGGGACACCGAGCTCCTACAATGAGCAGTTCTTC.

The chain links TRBV9 to TRBJ2-2; the match to TRBD2 covers 11 bases. Germline V lookup: CDR1 SGDLS, CDR2 YYNGEE. Trimming cost V 4 bases and J 7 bases; bases outside gene matches: 9. The CDR3 contains 16 residues. As DNA, the CDR3 is TGTGCCAGCAGCATCCCGGGACTAGCGGATTTCGGGGAGCTGTTTTTT. As protein: CASSIPGLADFGELFF.

This rearrangement joins TRBV7-2 to TRBJ2-7; 8 nucleotides line up with TRBD2. The CDR3 length is 15 residues. Per the germline V gene, CDR1 is SGHTA and CDR2 is FQGNSA. Losses at the gene ends were 8 bases for V and 2 bases for J; bases not matched to a gene: 11. In DNA form, the CDR3 reads TGTGCCAGCGCCCTTTGGCTAGCGGGCCCCTACGAGCAGTACTTC. Translated: CASALWLAGPYEQYF. Full variable domain (remainder filled in from reference TRBV7-2 and TRBJ2-7): GAGVSQSPSNKVTEKGKDVELRCDPISGHTALYWYRQSLGQGLEFLIYFQGNSAPDKSGLPSDRFSAERTGGSVSTLTIQRTQQEDSAVYLCASALWLAGPYEQYFGPGTRLTVT.

This clone has a handful of counts. The gene calls are TRBV25-1 and TRBJ2-1; tentatively, D is TRBD1 (5 bases). Germline V gene data show CDR1 as MGHDK and CDR2 as SYGVNS. V shed 7 bases and J shed 0 bases, with 13 bases lying between them. The CDR3 length is 15 residues. The CDR3 DNA reads TGTGCCAGCAAGGACGACAGTAGCTCCTACAATGAGCAGTTCTTC. Translation gives CASKDDSSSYNEQFF.

CDR3 coding DNA: TGTGCCAGCAGCCAGGGGCTTCTAGCGGGTCGTTCCTACGAGCAGTACTTC. This sequence encodes CASSQGLLAGRSYEQYF. This chain links TRBV4-2 with TRBJ2-7, with 8 bases aligning to TRBD2. The germline V gene encodes CDR1 LGHNA and CDR2 YNFKEQ. The V segment lost 3 bases and the J segment 1 base; nucleotides outside the gene matches: 11. The CDR3 is made up of 17 amino acids.

CDR3 sequence (DNA): TGTGCCAGCAGCTTAACCACCTTCAGGGGGCGTGGGGCCAACGTCCTGACTTTC. Protein sequence: CASSLTTFRGRGANVLTF. The chain employs TRBV11-2 and TRBJ2-6, with 8 bases matching TRBD1. Per the germline V gene, CDR1 is SGHAT and CDR2 is FQNNGV. The CDR3 contains 18 residues. V shed 2 bases and J 3 bases; nucleotides not matched to a gene: 9.

V is TRBV5-4 and J is TRBJ1-4; 7 bases fit TRBD1. The CDR3 is 19 residues long. The V gene's germline CDR1 is SGHNT and CDR2 YYREEE (reference sequence). The J segment lost 7 bases and the V segment lost 4 bases, leaving 22 bases of the junction unmatched. This chain's CDR3 is CASSQGPAGGQLMGEKLFF. The CDR3 bases are TGTGCCAGCAGCCAAGGACCGGCAGGGGGACAACTAATGGGTGAAAAACTGTTTTTT.

This clone was recorded at least ten times. The chain combines TRBV7-2 with TRBJ1-2, with D perhaps TRBD1 (5 bases). The CDR3 is made up of 16 amino acids. Germline CDR1 SGHTA, CDR2 FQGNSA. V was clipped by 5 bases and J by 0 bases, with 16 bases between them. Here the CDR3 reads CASSPSRQTSNYGYTF. CDR3 sequence (DNA): TGTGCCAGCAGCCCTAGTAGACAGACCTCTAACTATGGCTACACCTTC.

The V gene is TRBV28, the J gene TRBJ1-6, with 8 bases identical to TRBD1. This CDR3 is 15 amino acids long. J lost 8 bases, V lost 6 bases, and 9 bases had no gene match. CDR1 MDHEN and CDR2 SYDVKM come from the germline V gene. CDR3 DNA: TGTGCCAGCAGCCCCGGGACAGGACCTTATTCACCCCTCCACTTT. Translation gives CASSPGTGPYSPLHF. Filled out from reference TRBV28 and TRBJ1-6, the complete variable domain reads DVKVTQSSRYLVKRTGEKVFLECVQDMDHENMFWYRQDPGLGLRLIYFSYDVKMKEKGDIPEGYSVSREKKERFSLILESASTNQTSMYLCASSPGTGPYSPLHFGNGTRLTVT.

V is TRBV12-3 or TRBV12-4 and J is TRBJ2-7; 10 nucleotides agree with TRBD1. V dropped 1 base and J dropped 10; count of bases not matched to a gene: 4. CDR3 length: 13 amino acids. The CDR3 reads CASSLEGQGRQYF. The CDR3 DNA sequence: TGTGCCAGCAGTTTAGAGGGACAGGGGCGACAGTACTTC.

The gene calls are TRBV13 and TRBJ2-1; 14 positions agree with TRBD2. CDR3 length equals 20 residues. Germline assignment: CDR1 PRHDT and CDR2 FYEKMQ (reference sequence). Trimming took 5 bases from V and 0 from J; bases not matched to a gene: 12. The CDR3 spells CASSQLLRTSGRNSYNEQFF. The CDR3 DNA reads as TGTGCCAGCAGCCAACTGCTCCGGACTAGCGGGAGGAACTCCTACAATGAGCAGTTCTTC. Based on the CDR3 plus reference TRBV13 and TRBJ2-1, the full variable domain is AAGVIQSPRHLIKEKRETATLKCYPIPRHDTVYWYQQGPGQDPQFLISFYEKMQSDKGSIPDRFSAQQFSDYHSELNMSSLELGDSALYFCASSQLLRTSGRNSYNEQFFGPGTRLTVL.

The chain couples TRBV28 to TRBJ2-7; 7 nucleotides align to TRBD1. V lost 6 bases to trimming and J lost 1 base; unmatched junction nucleotides: 3. In germline, CDR1 is MDHEN, CDR2 SYDVKM. The CDR3 has 13 amino acids. The DNA of the CDR3 is TGTGCCAGCAGCACGACAGGGTCCTACGAGCAGTACTTC. Residues: CASSTTGSYEQYF.